Listed below are T cell receptor beta chains from one sample, sequenced in a study of T cell changes during pregnancy in multiple sclerosis. The repertoire was sequenced with immunoSEQ multiplex PCR; TCRdb's copy has only in-frame clones and lacks some. The repertoire holds over 55,000 clones, with roughly 92% as singletons. The sequencing here drew on CD8+ T cells from peripheral blood mononuclear cells, taken in the third trimester of pregnancy. The receptors were sampled from a female donor in good health, enrolled as a control in a pregnancy study. CDR3s include the opening cysteine and the closing phenylalanine or tryptophan. Each record gives: V gene, J gene, clone size, D gene, CDR3 DNA, CDR3 protein. A D gene is named only where the DNA matches it firmly. Size tells how often a clone was seen (once, few, many) or the class of an expanded clone, and some rows leave it out.

V gene: TRBV13
J gene: TRBJ2-7
clone size: -
D gene: TRBD2
CDR3 DNA: TGTGCCAGCAGCGTGGTCGACGGGACTAGCGTAAACGAGCAGTACTTC
CDR3 protein: CASSVVDGTSVNEQYF

V gene: TRBV5-1
J gene: TRBJ1-2
clone size: -
D gene: -
CDR3 DNA: TGCGCCAGCAGCTTGGGGCAGGATCCCTATGGCTACACCTTC
CDR3 protein: CASSLGQDPYGYTF

V gene: TRBV7-2
J gene: TRBJ1-3
clone size: -
D gene: -
CDR3 DNA: TGTGCCAGCAGCTTAGATCCATACCAGGGGTACGGAAACACCATATATTTT
CDR3 protein: CASSLDPYQGYGNTIYF

V gene: TRBV7-2
J gene: TRBJ2-1
clone size: once
D gene: TRBD2
CDR3 DNA: TGTGCCAGCACCCTCACTAGCGGGGCTTACAATGAGCAGTTCTTC
CDR3 protein: CASTLTSGAYNEQFF

V gene: TRBV6-4
J gene: TRBJ2-1
clone size: -
D gene: TRBD2
CDR3 DNA: TGTGCCAGCAGTGCCCTTAGCGGGGGGGCCTTTCCTAGTGAGCAGTTCTTC
CDR3 protein: CASSALSGGAFPSEQFF

V gene: TRBV6-1
J gene: TRBJ2-1
clone size: -
D gene: -
CDR3 DNA: TGTGCCAGCAGTGTACTCGTGACAGCAACCAGCTCCTACAATGAGCAGTTCTTC
CDR3 protein: CASSVLVTATSSYNEQFF

V gene: TRBV7-9
J gene: TRBJ2-3
clone size: -
D gene: -
CDR3 DNA: TGTGCCAGCAGCTTAAAGGCCCTAGCGTGGTCCACAGATACGCAGTATTTT
CDR3 protein: CASSLKALAWSTDTQYF

V gene: TRBV7-9
J gene: TRBJ2-7
clone size: -
D gene: -
CDR3 DNA: TGTGCCAGCAGCTTAGCCGGGAAAGCCTACGAGCAGTACTTC
CDR3 protein: CASSLAGKAYEQYF

V gene: TRBV7-2
J gene: TRBJ2-7
clone size: once
D gene: TRBD1
CDR3 DNA: TGTGCCAGCAGCTTAGATATTGCCCCCGGGACAGCTACCTACGAGCAGTACTTC
CDR3 protein: CASSLDIAPGTATYEQYF

V gene: TRBV27
J gene: TRBJ1-1
clone size: -
D gene: TRBD1
CDR3 DNA: TGTGCCAGCAGCTTGACAGGGGGCCGTGAAGCTTTCTTT
CDR3 protein: CASSLTGGREAFF

V gene: TRBV7-6
J gene: TRBJ1-4
clone size: once
D gene: -
CDR3 DNA: TGTGCCAGCAGCGCCGCAGGGGTATTTGAAAAACTGTTTTTT
CDR3 protein: CASSAAGVFEKLFF

V gene: TRBV7-9
J gene: TRBJ1-1
clone size: -
D gene: -
CDR3 DNA: TGTGCCAGCAGCTCAAGAAGACGGTTCAGGATTAACACTGAAGCTTTCTTT
CDR3 protein: CASSSRRRFRINTEAFF

V gene: TRBV2
J gene: TRBJ2-7
clone size: -
D gene: -
CDR3 DNA: TGTGCCAGCAGTGGCCCCGGACAAATACTCTCCTACGAGCAGTACTTC
CDR3 protein: CASSGPGQILSYEQYF

V gene: TRBV11-2
J gene: TRBJ2-1
clone size: -
D gene: -
CDR3 DNA: TGTGCCAGCAGCTTAGATAGGACTGGGGCCTACAATGAGCAGTTCTTC
CDR3 protein: CASSLDRTGAYNEQFF

V gene: TRBV6-5
J gene: TRBJ2-1
clone size: -
D gene: TRBD1
CDR3 DNA: TGTGCCAGCAGTTCACCGGGACAGGGGATCAATGAGCAGTTCTTC
CDR3 protein: CASSSPGQGINEQFF

V gene: TRBV11-2
J gene: TRBJ2-7
clone size: once
D gene: -
CDR3 DNA: TGTGCCAGCAGCTTAGCGCTGGCAACCTACGAGCAGTACTTC
CDR3 protein: CASSLALATYEQYF

V gene: TRBV4-3
J gene: TRBJ2-1
clone size: -
D gene: TRBD2
CDR3 DNA: TGCGCCAGCAGCCAAGATCGGGGGGATTACAATGAGCAGTTCTTC
CDR3 protein: CASSQDRGDYNEQFF

V gene: TRBV4-1
J gene: TRBJ1-1
clone size: -
D gene: -
CDR3 DNA: TGCGCCAGCAGCCAAGGGAGGGCCCCGAACACTGAAGCTTTCTTT
CDR3 protein: CASSQGRAPNTEAFF

V gene: TRBV27
J gene: TRBJ2-7
clone size: -
D gene: TRBD2
CDR3 DNA: TGTGCCAGCAAAAGCGGGGTGGAATACGAGCAGTACTTC
CDR3 protein: CASKSGVEYEQYF

V gene: TRBV28
J gene: TRBJ1-6
clone size: -
D gene: TRBD1
CDR3 DNA: TGTGCCACCACGGGACAGGGGCCTTCACCCCTCCACTTT
CDR3 protein: CATTGQGPSPLHF

V gene: TRBV10-3
J gene: TRBJ1-1
clone size: -
D gene: -
CDR3 DNA: TGTGCCATCAGGGTGGAAGAAGGAGTGAACACTGAAGCTTTCTTT
CDR3 protein: CAIRVEEGVNTEAFF

V gene: TRBV27
J gene: TRBJ1-2
clone size: -
D gene: -
CDR3 DNA: TGTGCCAGCAGCGAAGCAGGGTTTGGCTACACCTTC
CDR3 protein: CASSEAGFGYTF

V gene: TRBV6-6
J gene: TRBJ1-3
clone size: -
D gene: -
CDR3 DNA: TGTGCCAGCAGTCAGGACAGTGGAAACACCATATATTTT
CDR3 protein: CASSQDSGNTIYF

V gene: TRBV6-5
J gene: TRBJ1-2
clone size: -
D gene: TRBD1
CDR3 DNA: TGTGCCAGCAGTTATGTTCAGGGACAGAGAGACTATGGCTACACCTTC
CDR3 protein: CASSYVQGQRDYGYTF

V gene: TRBV27
J gene: TRBJ1-6
clone size: once
D gene: -
CDR3 DNA: TGTGCCAGCTGGGCAGGGTTCGATTCACCCCTCCACTTT
CDR3 protein: CASWAGFDSPLHF

V gene: TRBV11-2
J gene: TRBJ2-1
clone size: -
D gene: -
CDR3 DNA: TGTGCCAGCAGTGGGGACTCCTCCCCGGATGAGCAGTTCTTC
CDR3 protein: CASSGDSSPDEQFF

V gene: TRBV5-1
J gene: TRBJ1-3
clone size: once
D gene: -
CDR3 DNA: TGCGCCAGCAGCTCCGCAGAAACAGTTTCTGGAAACACCATATATTTT
CDR3 protein: CASSSAETVSGNTIYF

V gene: TRBV27
J gene: TRBJ2-2
clone size: -
D gene: -
CDR3 DNA: TGTGCCAGCAGTTTATCACCCTACCGTCCTGATCCCATTGCCGGGGAGCTGTTTTTT
CDR3 protein: CASSLSPYRPDPIAGELFF

V gene: TRBV27
J gene: TRBJ1-3
clone size: -
D gene: -
CDR3 DNA: TGTGCCAGCGGACGACAGGGAAACACCATATATTTT
CDR3 protein: CASGRQGNTIYF

V gene: TRBV5-6
J gene: TRBJ1-2
clone size: once
D gene: -
CDR3 DNA: TGTGCCAGCAGCTCCATATCCCGAGCGTATGGCTACACCTTC
CDR3 protein: CASSSISRAYGYTF

V gene: TRBV10-3
J gene: TRBJ1-1
clone size: -
D gene: -
CDR3 DNA: TGTGCCATCAGCAGGGGAGGGGCTGAAGCTTTCTTT
CDR3 protein: CAISRGGAEAFF